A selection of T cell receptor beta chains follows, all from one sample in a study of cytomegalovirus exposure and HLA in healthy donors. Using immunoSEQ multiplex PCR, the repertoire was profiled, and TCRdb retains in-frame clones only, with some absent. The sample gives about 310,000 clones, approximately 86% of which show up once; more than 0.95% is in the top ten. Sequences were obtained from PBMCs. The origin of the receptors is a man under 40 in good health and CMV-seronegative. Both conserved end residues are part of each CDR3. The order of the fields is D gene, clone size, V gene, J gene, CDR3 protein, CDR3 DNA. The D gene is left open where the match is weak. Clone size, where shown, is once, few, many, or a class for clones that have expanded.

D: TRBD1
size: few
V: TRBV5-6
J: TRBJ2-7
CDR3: CASSLMGQSYEQYF
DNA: TGTGCCAGCAGCCTCATGGGACAGTCCTACGAGCAGTACTTC

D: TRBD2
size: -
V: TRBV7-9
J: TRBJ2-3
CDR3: CASSLASGGKPTDTQYF
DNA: TGTGCCAGCAGCTTAGCAAGCGGGGGTAAACCCACAGATACGCAGTATTTT

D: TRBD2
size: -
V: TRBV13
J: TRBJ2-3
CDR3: CASSLRLAGGTDTQYF
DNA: TGTGCCAGCAGCCTCAGACTAGCGGGGGGTACAGATACGCAGTATTTT

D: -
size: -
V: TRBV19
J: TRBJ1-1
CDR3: CASQLASRTEAFF
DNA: TGTGCCAGTCAACTCGCTTCGCGGACTGAAGCTTTCTTT

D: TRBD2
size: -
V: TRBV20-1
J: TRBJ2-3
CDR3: CGSGGLDTQYF
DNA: TGCGGTAGCGGGGGACTTGATACGCAGTATTTT

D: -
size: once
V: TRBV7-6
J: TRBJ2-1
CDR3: CASSLARGGPAYNEQFF
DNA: TGTGCCAGCAGCTTAGCGCGGGGCGGGCCCGCCTACAATGAGCAGTTCTTC

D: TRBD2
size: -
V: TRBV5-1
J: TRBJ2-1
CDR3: CASSLAWTSGGDEQFF
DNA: TGCGCCAGCAGCTTGGCTTGGACTAGCGGGGGGGATGAGCAGTTCTTC

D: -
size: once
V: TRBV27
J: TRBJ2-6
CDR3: CASSLVPGAGANVLTF
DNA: TGTGCCAGCAGTTTAGTTCCAGGGGCTGGGGCCAACGTCCTGACTTTC

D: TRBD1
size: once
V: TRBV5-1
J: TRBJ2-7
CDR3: CASSRLGGQGDPYEQYF
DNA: TGCGCCAGCAGCAGATTGGGGGGACAGGGTGACCCCTACGAGCAGTACTTC

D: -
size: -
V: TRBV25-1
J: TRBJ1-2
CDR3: CASRPGMLGYGYTF
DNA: TGTGCCAGCAGACCCGGGATGTTGGGCTATGGCTACACCTTC

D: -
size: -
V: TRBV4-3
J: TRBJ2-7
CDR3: CASSTSRDMYEQYF
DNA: TGCGCCAGCAGCACATCTAGGGACATGTACGAGCAGTACTTC

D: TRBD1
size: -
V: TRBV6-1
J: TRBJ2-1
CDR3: CASRESGGNEQFF
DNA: TGTGCCAGCAGGGAGTCAGGGGGTAATGAGCAGTTCTTC

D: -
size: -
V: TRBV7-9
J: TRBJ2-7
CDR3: CASSLGGERYEQYF
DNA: TGTGCCAGCAGCTTAGGCGGGGAACGGTACGAGCAGTACTTC

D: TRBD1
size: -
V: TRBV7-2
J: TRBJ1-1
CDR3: CASSLRGRLNTEAFF
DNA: TGTGCCAGCAGCTTAAGGGGGCGATTGAACACTGAAGCTTTCTTT

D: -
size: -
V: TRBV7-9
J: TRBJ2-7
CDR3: CATAEAVRYEQYF
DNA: TGTGCCACAGCGGAAGCCGTGCGCTACGAGCAGTACTTC

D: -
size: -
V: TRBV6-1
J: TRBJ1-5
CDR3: CASSEGPGWNQPQHF
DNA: TGTGCCAGCAGTGAAGGTCCGGGATGGAATCAGCCCCAGCATTTT

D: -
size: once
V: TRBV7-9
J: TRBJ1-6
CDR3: CASSLFSGWNSPLHF
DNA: TGTGCCAGCAGCTTATTTTCAGGGTGGAATTCACCCCTCCACTTT

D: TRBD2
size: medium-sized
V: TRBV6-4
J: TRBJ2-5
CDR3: CASSEIAGGQETQYF
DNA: TGTGCCAGCAGTGAAATAGCGGGGGGACAAGAGACCCAGTACTTC

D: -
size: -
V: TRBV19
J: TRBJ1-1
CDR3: CASSTLRRGGFMNTEAFF
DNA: TGTGCCAGTAGTACCCTGAGGAGGGGCGGTTTCATGAACACTGAAGCTTTCTTT

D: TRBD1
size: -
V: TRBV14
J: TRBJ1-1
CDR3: CASSPGQGTEAFF
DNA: TGTGCCAGCAGCCCGGGACAGGGAACTGAAGCTTTCTTT

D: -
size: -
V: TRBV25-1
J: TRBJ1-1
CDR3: CASTPRAFF
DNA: TGTGCCAGCACCCCGAGAGCTTTCTTT

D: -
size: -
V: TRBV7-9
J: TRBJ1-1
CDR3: CASSLGPPEGKAFF
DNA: TGTGCCAGCAGCTTAGGCCCCCCCGAGGGTAAAGCTTTCTTT

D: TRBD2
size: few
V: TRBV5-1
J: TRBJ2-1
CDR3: CASSLGSGGVSYNEQFF
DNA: TGCGCCAGCAGCTTGGGTAGCGGGGGGGTCTCCTACAATGAGCAGTTCTTC

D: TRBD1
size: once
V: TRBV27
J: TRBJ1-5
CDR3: CASSRNRGYQPQHF
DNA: TGTGCCAGCAGTCGCAACAGGGGTTATCAGCCCCAGCATTTT

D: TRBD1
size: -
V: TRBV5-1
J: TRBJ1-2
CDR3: CASSLGQGFYGYTF
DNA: TGCGCCAGCAGCCTAGGACAGGGTTTCTATGGCTACACCTTC

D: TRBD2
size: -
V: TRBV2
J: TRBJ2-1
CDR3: CASSLAGAFYNEQFF
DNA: TGTGCCAGCAGTTTAGCGGGGGCCTTCTACAATGAGCAGTTCTTC

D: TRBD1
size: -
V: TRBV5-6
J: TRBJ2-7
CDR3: CASSPGGQSYEQYF
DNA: TGTGCCAGCAGCCCAGGGGGACAGTCTTACGAGCAGTACTTC

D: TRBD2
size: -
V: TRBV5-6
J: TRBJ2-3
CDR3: CASSSGGPHTDTQYF
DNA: TGTGCCAGCAGTAGCGGGGGACCTCACACAGATACGCAGTATTTT

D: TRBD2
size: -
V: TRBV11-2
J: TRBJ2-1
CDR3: CASSLVPSGVNEQFF
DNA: TGTGCCAGCAGCTTAGTCCCTAGCGGGGTAAATGAGCAGTTCTTC

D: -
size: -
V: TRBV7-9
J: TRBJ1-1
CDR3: CASSLAPSWRTEAFF
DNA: TGTGCCAGCAGCTTAGCTCCTTCCTGGCGGACTGAAGCTTTCTTT

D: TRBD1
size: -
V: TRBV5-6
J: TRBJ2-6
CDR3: CASSLGDSVSGANVLTF
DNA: TGTGCCAGCAGCTTGGGGGACAGTGTATCCGGGGCCAACGTCCTGACTTTC

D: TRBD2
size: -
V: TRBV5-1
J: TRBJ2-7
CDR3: CASRSWASGAFYEQYF
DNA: TGCGCCAGCCGAAGCTGGGCTAGCGGGGCATTCTACGAGCAGTACTTC

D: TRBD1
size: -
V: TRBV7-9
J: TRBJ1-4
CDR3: CASSPRTGTEKLFF
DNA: TGTGCCAGCAGCCCCCGGACAGGGACGGAAAAACTGTTTTTT

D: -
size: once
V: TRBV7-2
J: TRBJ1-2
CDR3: CASSLTGGQYGYTF
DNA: TGTGCCAGCAGTCTCACGGGGGGTCAATATGGCTACACCTTC

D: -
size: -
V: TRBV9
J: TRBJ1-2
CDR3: CASSLGTAYGYTF
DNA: TGTGCCAGCAGCCTCGGGACTGCCTATGGCTACACCTTC

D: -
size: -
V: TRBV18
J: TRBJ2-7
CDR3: CASSPLGSGYEQYF
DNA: TGTGCCAGCTCACCACTCGGTTCAGGGTACGAGCAGTACTTC